Below, 32 T cell receptor beta chains from the same sample are listed, as sequenced in a study of shared clonotypes between healthy human individuals. Produced via immunoSEQ multiplex PCR; TCRdb's table is partial and in-frame only. The data show under 2,500,000 clones, around 95% seen once. The source material was naive CD4+ T cells sorted from blood. Subset defined: CD45RA+ positively selected. These receptors were taken from a man between 18 and 29 years old in good health.

This sequence joins TRBV15 and TRBJ2-3, with D possibly TRBD1 on 5 matching bases. Looked up from germline, CDR1 is LNHNV and CDR2 is YYDKDF (reference sequence). The V and J ends lost 3 bases and 5 bases respectively, with 18 bases between them. This CDR3 region has 16 residues. The CDR3 reads CATSRDQGVGQDTQYF. The CDR3 DNA sequence: TGTGCCACCAGCAGGGACCAGGGTGTAGGCCAAGATACGCAGTATTTT.

The chain couples TRBV7-6 to TRBJ1-1; D gene ambiguous. Per the germline V gene, CDR1 is SGHVS and CDR2 is FNYEAQ. The CDR3 has 15 residues. Trimming took 3 bases from V and 6 from J, leaving 17 bases between them. The DNA of the CDR3 is TGTGCCAGCAGCTTTTACTCGACGGTAGTGGCTGAAGCTTTCTTT. It is translated as CASSFYSTVVAEAFF.

This clone has only one observation. This rearrangement joins TRBV21-1 to TRBJ2-3; no check of the table's D call, TRBD2, against the DNA was made. TRBV21-1 is a pseudogene. CDR3 size: 13 residues. CDR3: CASRLPYTDTQYF. CDR3 coding DNA: TGTGCCAGCAGACTACCTTACACAGATACGCAGTATTTT.

The genes are TRBV5-1 and TRBJ2-5, with TRBD2 identical over 11 bases. The CDR3 has 16 amino acids. Germline values: CDR1 SGHRS, CDR2 YFSETQ. J gave up 1 base and V 4 bases, and 6 bases lay outside the gene matches. The CDR3 region has the DNA TGCGCCAGCAGCCTCGACGGGACTAGCGGCCAAGAGACCCAGTACTTC. Translated: CASSLDGTSGQETQYF. The whole variable domain, filled in from reference TRBV5-1 and TRBJ2-5, reads KAGVTQTPRYLIKTRGQQVTLSCSPISGHRSVSWYQQTPGQGLQFLFEYFSETQRNKGNFPGRFSGRQFSNSRSEMNVSTLELGDSALYLCASSLDGTSGQETQYFGPGTRLLVL.

This chain links TRBV5-8 with TRBJ2-1; the match to TRBD1 covers 11 bases. V gave up 4 bases and J gave up 5 bases; unmatched junction bases: 5. CDR3 size: 15 residues. Per the germline V gene, CDR1 is SGHTS and CDR2 is YDEGEE. The CDR3 loop reads CASSPGTGGHNEQFF. CDR3 nucleotide sequence: TGTGCCAGCAGCCCAGGGACAGGGGGGCACAATGAGCAGTTCTTC.

The chain employs TRBV5-1 and TRBJ2-1; tentative D call: TRBD1 (6 bases). CDR3 length: 15 residues. V was trimmed by 5 bases and J by 0 bases, leaving 12 bases between them. Per germline, CDR1 SGHRS and CDR2 YFSETQ. The DNA of the CDR3 is TGCGCCAGCAGGAACGGGACAACCTCCTACAATGAGCAGTTCTTC. It is translated as CASRNGTTSYNEQFF.

The gene calls are TRBV7-2 and TRBJ2-1; TRBD2 agrees at 13 bases. Trimming at V came to 0 bases and at J to 2 bases, leaving 1 base not matched to a gene. The CDR3 length is 17 residues. Germline CDR1 reads SGHTA; CDR2 reads FQGNSA. The CDR3 is CASSLAGTSGAYNEQFF. The CDR3 DNA follows: TGTGCCAGCAGCTTAGCCGGGACTAGCGGGGCCTACAATGAGCAGTTCTTC.

The chain combines TRBV7-9 with TRBJ2-1, with D possibly matching TRBD2 (5 bases). Per germline, CDR1 SEHNR and CDR2 FQNEAQ (reference sequence). The V gene lost 5 bases and the J gene lost 8 bases, with 19 bases spanning the gap. CDR3 length: 15 residues. The chain's CDR3 is CASSLTGNAWDEQFF. CDR3 DNA sequence: TGTGCCAGCAGCCTAACCGGGAACGCATGGGATGAGCAGTTCTTC.

This sequence joins TRBV5-6 and TRBJ1-1; no clear D gene. The CDR3 consists of 13 residues. V lost 4 bases and J lost 1, with 8 bases in between. Looked up from germline, CDR1 is SGHDT and CDR2 is YYEEEE. This chain's CDR3 is CASSHGPNTEAFF. The CDR3 region has the DNA TGTGCCAGCAGCCACGGGCCGAACACTGAAGCTTTCTTT.

This chain connects TRBV2 to TRBJ2-3; 7 bases agree with TRBD2. V trimming: 7 bases; J trimming: 5 bases; junction bases outside the gene matches: 9. This CDR3 spans 14 amino acids. Germline assignment: CDR1 SNHLY and CDR2 FYNNEI. CDR3 protein: CASNGREELDTQYF. The CDR3 coding sequence is TGTGCCAGCAACGGACGGGAGGAATTAGATACGCAGTATTTT. Drawing the rest from reference TRBV2 and TRBJ2-3, the complete variable domain is EPEVTQTPSHQVTQMGQEVILRCVPISNHLYFYWYRQILGQKVEFLVSFYNNEISEKSEIFDDQFSVERPDGSNFTLKIRSTKLEDSAMYFCASNGREELDTQYFGPGTRLTVL.

The gene calls are TRBV11-2 and TRBJ2-2; D call uncertain. This CDR3 comprises 14 residues. Trimming stripped 5 bases from V and 6 bases from J, with 13 bases between. Per germline, CDR1 SGHAT and CDR2 FQNNGV. The CDR3 reads CASSQTGYSGELFF. As DNA, the CDR3 is TGTGCCAGCAGCCAGACTGGTTACTCCGGGGAGCTGTTTTTT.

The chain joins TRBV5-6 to TRBJ1-2, with 7 bases identical to TRBD1. The junction had 3 bases not matched to a gene; V was cut back by 0 bases and J by 4 bases. Germline values: CDR1 SGHDT, CDR2 YYEEEE. The CDR3 is 14 residues long. The CDR3 region is CASSLGAGGYGYTF. Written as DNA, the CDR3 is TGTGCCAGCAGCTTGGGGGCAGGGGGCTATGGCTACACCTTC. The full variable domain, its missing parts supplied by reference TRBV5-6 and TRBJ1-2, is DAGVTQSPTHLIKTRGQQVTLRCSPKSGHDTVSWYQQALGQGPQFIFQYYEEEERQRGNFPDRFSGHQFPNYSSELNVNALLLGDSALYLCASSLGAGGYGYTFGSGTRLTVV.

For the CDR3, the DNA is TGCGCCAGCAGCCAAGAACTGACGTTGGGTTTCTCCTACGAGCAGTACTTC. Translating gives CASSQELTLGFSYEQYF. The genes are TRBV4-1 and TRBJ2-7, with D unresolved. This CDR3 spans 17 amino acids. With 0 bases removed from V and 0 bases from J, the gap between germline ends came to 15 bases. Germline V gene data show CDR1 as MGHRA and CDR2 as YSYEKL.

The chain joins TRBV4-1 to TRBJ2-2, with D hard to call. Germline loops: CDR1 MGHRA, CDR2 YSYEKL. The CDR3 sequence is 15 residues long. V was pared by 0 bases and J by 5 bases, with 10 bases between. Written as DNA, the CDR3 is TGCGCCAGCAGCCAAGAACCTACAATAACCGGGGAGCTGTTTTTT. Amino acids: CASSQEPTITGELFF.

The chain recombines TRBV5-1 with TRBJ2-7; 10 bases align to TRBD2. V dropped 0 bases and J dropped 2; count of bases not matched to a gene: 5. Germline V CDR1 and CDR2: SGHRS, YFSETQ. This CDR3 is built from 16 residues. Here the CDR3 DNA reads TGCGCCAGCAGCTTGGGACCTAGCGGGAGCACCTACGAGCAGTACTTC. This translates into CASSLGPSGSTYEQYF.

The rearrangement uses TRBV6-5 and TRBJ2-1; 9 bases line up with TRBD2. The germline CDR1 and CDR2 sequences are MNHEY and SVGAGI. The J segment lost 9 bases and the V segment lost 2 bases, leaving 8 bases of the junction unmatched. The CDR3 loop spans 15 amino acids. For the CDR3, the DNA is TGTGCCAGCAGTTACGGGGGCGGGAGGGCCTCTGAGCAGTTCTTC. Encoded protein: CASSYGGGRASEQFF.

The J gene is TRBJ2-1, the V gene TRBV2, with TRBD1 matching 11 bases. The V segment lost 7 bases and the J segment 3 bases; nucleotides outside the gene matches: 11. The CDR3 totals 17 residues. CDR1 SNHLY and CDR2 FYNNEI come from the germline V gene. The CDR3 bases are TGTGCCAGCACCCTCCGTCACGGGACAGGGGGCTACAATGAGCAGTTCTTC. Residues: CASTLRHGTGGYNEQFF.

This clone was recorded only once. CDR3 DNA sequence: TGTGCCAGCTCACCTCCAGGAAGTTTTGAAAAACTGTTTTTT. Translating gives CASSPPGSFEKLFF. The chain has TRBV18 and TRBJ1-4; no clear D. The germline V and J ends were trimmed by 3 bases and 7 bases, with 12 bases remaining between them. This CDR3 has 14 amino acids. In germline, CDR1 is KGHSH, CDR2 LQKENI.

Only one count was recorded for this clone. This chain connects TRBV19 to TRBJ2-1; the D gene is possibly TRBD2 (5 bases). Looked up from germline, CDR1 is LNHDA and CDR2 is SQIVND (reference sequence). V was shortened by 4 bases and J by 16 bases, with 17 bases between the two germline ends. The length of the CDR3 is 12 residues. The CDR3 loop reads CASSKTVEAVFF. CDR3 DNA sequence: TGTGCCAGTAGTAAGACGGTGGAAGCGGTTTTCTTC.

The rearrangement uses TRBV30 and TRBJ1-1; TRBD1 might be the D (5 bases). Germline V lookup: CDR1 GTSNPN, CDR2 SVGIG (reference sequence). With 2 bases removed from V and 8 bases from J, the gap between germline ends came to 18 bases. This CDR3 region has 14 residues. As DNA, the CDR3 is TGTGCCTGGAGTACTTCGTATGAGGGGTTCGAAGCTTTCTTT. It is translated as CAWSTSYEGFEAFF.

CDR3 nucleotides: TGTGCCAGCAGCTTACGATTCCGAACTGAAGCTTTCTTT. Translated: CASSLRFRTEAFF. This chain links TRBV11-2 with TRBJ1-1; D uncertain. The CDR3 contains 13 residues. The germline V gene has CDR1 SGHAT and CDR2 FQNNGV. V was pared by 2 bases and J by 5 bases, with 9 bases between.

The CDR3 reads CASQGPWAGELFF. The CDR3 DNA sequence: TGTGCCAGCCAGGGACCCTGGGCCGGGGAGCTGTTTTTT. The chain combines TRBV5-6 with TRBJ2-2, with D possibly being TRBD1 or TRBD2 (5 bases each). The CDR3 spans 13 residues. The ends were cut back, 7 bases at V and 6 bases at J, with 13 bases in the middle. CDR1 is SGHDT, CDR2 YYEEEE, per germline.

In nucleotides, the CDR3 is TGCGCCAGCAGCCGCCCGGGGTTGGGTTTTGAGCGGGAGAGTACGCAGTATTTT. This sequence encodes CASSRPGLGFERESTQYF. The rearrangement links TRBV10-2 to TRBJ2-3, with 8 bases fitting TRBD2. Unmatched junction bases numbered 22, after V lost 6 bases and J lost 8 bases. CDR1 is WSHSY, CDR2 SAAADI, per germline. This CDR3 has 18 residues.

The chain carries TRBV9 and TRBJ2-2; D is undetermined. Between the trimmed V and J ends, which lost 0 bases and 3 bases, there was a span of 3 bases. Germline V gene lookup returns CDR1 SGDLS and CDR2 YYNGEE. CDR3 length: 13 amino acids. The CDR3 DNA follows: TGTGCCAGCAGCGTAGAGGACACCGGGGAGCTGTTTTTT. It codes for CASSVEDTGELFF.

The chain combines TRBV19 with TRBJ1-2; D is possibly TRBD1 (5 bases). The CDR3 contains 12 residues. Germline V gene data show CDR1 as LNHDA and CDR2 as SQIVND (reference sequence). The ends were cut back, 8 bases at V and 8 bases at J, with 15 bases in the middle. The CDR3 DNA reads TGTGCCAGTTACCGGGACTCCAGAGGCTACACCTTC. This codes for CASYRDSRGYTF.

The chain uses TRBV6-5 and TRBJ2-7; 9 bases agree with TRBD1. CDR1 is MNHEY and CDR2 is SVGAGI in the germline V gene. Trimming at V came to 5 bases and at J to 9 bases, leaving 8 bases not matched to a gene. The CDR3 extends over 13 amino acids. The CDR3 DNA reads TGTGCCAGCAGTAAAACAGGGGGCTTCGCGCAGTACTTC. This encodes CASSKTGGFAQYF.

The genes are TRBV5-6 and TRBJ2-2; 8 positions match TRBD2. Trimming removed 0 bases from V and 6 bases from J; junction bases left unmatched: 7. The CDR3 is made up of 16 amino acids. Looked up from germline, CDR1 is SGHDT and CDR2 is YYEEEE. The CDR3 nucleotides read TGTGCCAGCAGCTTGGAAGGTAGCGGGATGTCCGGGGAGCTGTTTTTT. Its protein is CASSLEGSGMSGELFF. Full variable domain (rest looked up from reference TRBV5-6 and TRBJ2-2): DAGVTQSPTHLIKTRGQQVTLRCSPKSGHDTVSWYQQALGQGPQFIFQYYEEEERQRGNFPDRFSGHQFPNYSSELNVNALLLGDSALYLCASSLEGSGMSGELFFGEGSRLTVL.

Of note for this clone: This CDR3 is also generated by other DNA sequences in the sample. V is TRBV18 and J is TRBJ2-2; D is undetermined. Germline loops: CDR1 KGHSH, CDR2 LQKENI. V was pared by 2 bases and J by 6 bases, with 7 bases between. The length of the CDR3 is 13 residues. CDR3 region: CASSPGPPGELFF. The CDR3 nucleotides are TGTGCCAGCTCACCAGGGCCCCCCGGGGAGCTGTTTTTT.

The chain is built from TRBV19 and TRBJ1-6; D might be TRBD1 (6 bases). Trimming cost V 2 bases and J 6 bases, with 11 bases left between them. The CDR3 runs to 15 residues. Germline CDR1 reads LNHDA; CDR2 reads SQIVND (reference sequence). The CDR3 is CASSINTGTNSPLHF. As DNA, the CDR3 is TGTGCCAGTAGTATAAACACAGGGACTAATTCACCCCTCCACTTT.

The V and J genes are TRBV5-8 and TRBJ2-7, with TRBD1 matching 8 bases. The germline V gene encodes CDR1 SGHTS and CDR2 YDEGEE. The V segment lost 0 bases and the J segment 6 bases; nucleotides outside the gene matches: 5. The CDR3 is 14 residues long. CDR3 protein: CASSLGQGLGEQYF. The DNA of the CDR3 is TGTGCCAGCAGCTTGGGACAGGGGCTGGGCGAGCAGTACTTC.

The rearrangement uses TRBV7-2 and TRBJ2-7; 7 nucleotides agree with TRBD1. The ends lost 5 bases at V and 3 bases at J; junction bases unmatched: 10. The germline V gene encodes CDR1 SGHTA and CDR2 FQGNSA. This CDR3 spans 15 amino acids. The CDR3 is CASSGGQVVGYEQYF. The CDR3 nucleotides read TGTGCCAGCAGCGGAGGACAGGTTGTAGGCTACGAGCAGTACTTC. The full variable domain, its missing parts supplied by reference TRBV7-2 and TRBJ2-7, is GAGVSQSPSNKVTEKGKDVELRCDPISGHTALYWYRQSLGQGLEFLIYFQGNSAPDKSGLPSDRFSAERTGGSVSTLTIQRTQQEDSAVYLCASSGGQVVGYEQYFGPGTRLTVT.

The V gene is TRBV7-9, the J gene TRBJ2-2; D possibly corresponds to TRBD2 (5 bases). The CDR3 is 14 residues long. Germline CDR1 SEHNR, CDR2 FQNEAQ (reference sequence). V lost 6 bases and J 3 bases, leaving 11 bases between the germline ends. The CDR3 nucleotides are TGTGCCAGCAGACTGAGGGTGGACACCGGGGAGCTGTTTTTT. This gives the protein CASRLRVDTGELFF. Looking up the rest from reference TRBV7-9 and TRBJ2-2 gives the full variable domain: DTGVSQNPRHKITKRGQNVTFRCDPISEHNRLYWYRQTLGQGPEFLTYFQNEAQLEKSRLLSDRFSAERPKGSFSTLEIQRTEQGDSAMYLCASRLRVDTGELFFGEGSRLTVL.